Described below is a single T cell receptor (beta chain) sequence and its context. These data belong to a study of monozygotic twins with inflammatory bowel disease. TCRdb re-analyzed the 5' RACE reads; it lists each CDR3 protein once, without DNA. The sample yields over 150,000 distinct CDR3 sequences, of which the top ten take up more than 2.5%. The CDR3 consists of 12 residues. Germline CDR1 is DFQATT and CDR2 is SNEGSKA (reference sequence). The source of this sequence is a human donor with ulcerative colitis or Crohn's disease, or a healthy co-twin of an affected twin (not recorded which). The sequenced material came from blood. The chain carries TRBV20-1 and TRBJ2-7; the D call from TCRdb, TRBD1, cannot be confirmed without DNA. The CDR3 is CSAMGESDDQYF.